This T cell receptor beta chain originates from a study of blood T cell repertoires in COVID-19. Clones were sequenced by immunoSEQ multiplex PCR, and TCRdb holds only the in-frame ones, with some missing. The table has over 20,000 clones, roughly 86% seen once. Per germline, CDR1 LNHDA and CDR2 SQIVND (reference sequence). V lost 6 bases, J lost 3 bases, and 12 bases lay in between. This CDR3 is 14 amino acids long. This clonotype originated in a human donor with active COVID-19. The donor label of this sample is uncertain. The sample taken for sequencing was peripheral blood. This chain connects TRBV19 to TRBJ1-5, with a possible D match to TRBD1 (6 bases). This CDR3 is CASSLRDINQPQHF. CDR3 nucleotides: TGTGCCAGTAGCCTCCGGGACATCAATCAGCCCCAGCATTTT.